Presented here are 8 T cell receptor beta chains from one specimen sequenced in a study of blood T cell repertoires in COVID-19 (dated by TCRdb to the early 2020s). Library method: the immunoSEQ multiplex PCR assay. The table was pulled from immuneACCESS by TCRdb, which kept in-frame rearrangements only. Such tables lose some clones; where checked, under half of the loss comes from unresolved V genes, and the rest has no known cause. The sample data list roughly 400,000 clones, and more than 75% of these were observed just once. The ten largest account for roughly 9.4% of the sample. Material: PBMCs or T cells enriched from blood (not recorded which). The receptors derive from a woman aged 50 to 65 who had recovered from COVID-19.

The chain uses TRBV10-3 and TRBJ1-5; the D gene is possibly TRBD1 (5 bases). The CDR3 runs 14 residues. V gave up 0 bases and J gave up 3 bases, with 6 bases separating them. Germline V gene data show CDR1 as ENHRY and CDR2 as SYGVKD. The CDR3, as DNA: TGTGCCATCAGTGAGTCCAGGGTCAATCAGCCCCAGCATTTT. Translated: CAISESRVNQPQHF.

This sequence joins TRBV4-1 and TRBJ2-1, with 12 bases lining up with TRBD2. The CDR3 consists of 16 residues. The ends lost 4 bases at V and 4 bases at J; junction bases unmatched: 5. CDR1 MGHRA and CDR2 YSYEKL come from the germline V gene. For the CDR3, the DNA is TGCGCCAGCAGCCCATCCACTAGCGGGGGGTACAATGAGCAGTTCTTC. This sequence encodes CASSPSTSGGYNEQFF.

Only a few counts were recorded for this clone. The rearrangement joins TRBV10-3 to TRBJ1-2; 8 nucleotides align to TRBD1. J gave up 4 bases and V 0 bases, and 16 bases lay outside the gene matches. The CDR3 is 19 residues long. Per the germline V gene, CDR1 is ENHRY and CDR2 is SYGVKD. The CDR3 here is CAISESTQSGQGRFYGYTF. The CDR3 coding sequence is TGTGCCATCAGTGAGTCGACACAATCCGGACAGGGCAGGTTCTATGGCTACACCTTC.

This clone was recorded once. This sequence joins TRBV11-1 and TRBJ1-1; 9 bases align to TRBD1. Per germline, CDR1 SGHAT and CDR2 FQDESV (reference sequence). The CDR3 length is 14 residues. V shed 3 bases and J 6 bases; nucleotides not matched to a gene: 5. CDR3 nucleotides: TGTGCCAGCAGCTTTGGGACAGGGATAGCTGAAGCTTTCTTT. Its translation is CASSFGTGIAEAFF.

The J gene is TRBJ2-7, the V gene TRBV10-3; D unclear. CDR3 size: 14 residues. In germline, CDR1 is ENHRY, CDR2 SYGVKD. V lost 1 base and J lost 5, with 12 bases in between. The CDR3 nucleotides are TGTGCCATCAGTGAGTTGGTTAATCGGGACGAGCAGTACTTC. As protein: CAISELVNRDEQYF.

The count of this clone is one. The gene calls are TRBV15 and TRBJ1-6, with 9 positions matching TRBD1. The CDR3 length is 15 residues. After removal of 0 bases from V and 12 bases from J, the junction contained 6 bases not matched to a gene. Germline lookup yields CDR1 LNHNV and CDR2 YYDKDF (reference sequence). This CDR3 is CATSRDFGTGRPLHF. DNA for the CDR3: TGTGCCACCAGCAGAGATTTCGGGACAGGGCGACCCCTCCACTTT.

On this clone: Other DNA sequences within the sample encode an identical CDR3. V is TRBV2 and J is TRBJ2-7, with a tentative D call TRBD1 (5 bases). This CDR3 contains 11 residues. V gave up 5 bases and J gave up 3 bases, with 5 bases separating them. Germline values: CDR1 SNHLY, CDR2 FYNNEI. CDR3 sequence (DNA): TGTGCCAGCAGTACAGGCTACGAGCAGTACTTC. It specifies CASSTGYEQYF.

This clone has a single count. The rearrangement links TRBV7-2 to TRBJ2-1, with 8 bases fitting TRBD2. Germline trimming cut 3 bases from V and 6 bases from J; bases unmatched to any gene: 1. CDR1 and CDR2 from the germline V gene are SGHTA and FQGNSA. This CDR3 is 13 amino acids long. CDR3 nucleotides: TGTGCCAGCAGCTTCGGGGGGGCCAATGAGCAGTTCTTC. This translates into CASSFGGANEQFF.